This T cell receptor (beta chain) stems from a study of vaccination and CD4 T cells after COVID-19. Study in general: Every participant was given two doses of BNT162b2 or mRNA-1273 vaccine.

Germline-derived CDR1 and CDR2 are SGHRS and YFSETQ. This CDR3 contains 14 residues. V was clipped by 3 bases and J by 1 base, with 10 bases between them. By sample fraction, this clonotype is medium-sized. Its antigen is still unknown. Sequenced with the Oncomine TCR Beta short-read assay was DNA taken from cultured CD4+ T cells. TCRdb re-derived calls from the PCR reads in MiXCR, one entry per CDR3 protein. Altogether over 15,000 distinct CDR3 sequences are present, about 42% being singletons, with the ten largest covering under 25%. Noted treatment: approximately 11-day PBMC culture with coronavirus spike peptide pools or control peptides (ViraFEST assay).

Material: cultured CD4+ T cells from blood. V gene TRBV5-1 combines with J gene TRBJ1-1, with D perhaps matching TRBD1 (5 bases). The clonotype was recovered from a human donor with COVID-19. The CDR3 bases are TGCGCCAGCAGCTGGGGGGGGGGGAACACTGAAGCTTTCTTT. It codes for CASSWGGGNTEAFF.